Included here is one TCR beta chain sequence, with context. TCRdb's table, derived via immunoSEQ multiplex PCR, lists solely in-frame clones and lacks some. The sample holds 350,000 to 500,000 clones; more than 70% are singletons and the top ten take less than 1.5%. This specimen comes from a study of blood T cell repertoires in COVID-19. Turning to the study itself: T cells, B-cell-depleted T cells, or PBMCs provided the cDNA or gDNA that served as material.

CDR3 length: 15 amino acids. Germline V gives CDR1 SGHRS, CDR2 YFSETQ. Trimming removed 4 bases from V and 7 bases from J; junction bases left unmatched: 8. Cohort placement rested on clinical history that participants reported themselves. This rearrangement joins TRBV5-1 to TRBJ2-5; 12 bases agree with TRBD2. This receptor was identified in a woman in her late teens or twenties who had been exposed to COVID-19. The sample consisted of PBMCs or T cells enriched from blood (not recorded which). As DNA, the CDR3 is TGCGCCAGCAGCCCCTGGACTAGCGGGGTACCGACCCAGTACTTC. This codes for CASSPWTSGVPTQYF.